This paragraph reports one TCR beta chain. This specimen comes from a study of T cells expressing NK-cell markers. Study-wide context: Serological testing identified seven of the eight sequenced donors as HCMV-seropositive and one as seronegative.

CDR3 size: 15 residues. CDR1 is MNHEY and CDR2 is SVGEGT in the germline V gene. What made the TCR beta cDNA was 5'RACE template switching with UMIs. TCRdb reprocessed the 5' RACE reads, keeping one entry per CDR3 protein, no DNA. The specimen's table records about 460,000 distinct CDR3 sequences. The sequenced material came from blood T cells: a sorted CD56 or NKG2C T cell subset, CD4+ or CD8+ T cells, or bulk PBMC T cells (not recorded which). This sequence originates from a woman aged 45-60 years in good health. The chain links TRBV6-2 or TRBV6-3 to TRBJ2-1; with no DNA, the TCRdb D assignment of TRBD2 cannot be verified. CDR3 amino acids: CASSSSGRAKNEQFF.